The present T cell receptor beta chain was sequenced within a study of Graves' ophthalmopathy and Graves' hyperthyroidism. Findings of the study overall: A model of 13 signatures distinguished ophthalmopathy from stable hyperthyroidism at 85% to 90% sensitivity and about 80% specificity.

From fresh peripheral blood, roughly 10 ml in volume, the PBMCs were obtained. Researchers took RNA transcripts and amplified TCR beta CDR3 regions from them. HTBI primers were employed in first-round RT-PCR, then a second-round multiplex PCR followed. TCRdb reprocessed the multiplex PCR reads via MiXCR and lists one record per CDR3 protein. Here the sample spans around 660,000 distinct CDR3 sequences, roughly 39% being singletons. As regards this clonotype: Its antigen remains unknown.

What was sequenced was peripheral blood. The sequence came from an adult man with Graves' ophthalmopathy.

Here the CDR3 DNA reads TGTGCCAGCAGCCAAGCACCGGGACAGGGGGCTGAAGCTTTCTTT. Residues: CASSQAPGQGAEAFF. The V and J genes are TRBV3-1 and TRBJ1-1; 11 bases match TRBD1. After removal of 1 base from V and 6 bases from J, the junction contained 4 bases not matched to a gene. CDR3 length equals 15 residues. Germline CDR1 LGHDT, CDR2 YNNKEL (reference sequence). Full variable domain (outside the CDR3, taken from reference TRBV3-1 and TRBJ1-1): DTAVSQTPKYLVTQMGNDKSIKCEQNLGHDTMYWYKQDSKKFLKIMFSYNNKELIINETVPNRFSPKSPDKAHLNLHINSLELGDSAVYFCASSQAPGQGAEAFFGQGTRLTVV.